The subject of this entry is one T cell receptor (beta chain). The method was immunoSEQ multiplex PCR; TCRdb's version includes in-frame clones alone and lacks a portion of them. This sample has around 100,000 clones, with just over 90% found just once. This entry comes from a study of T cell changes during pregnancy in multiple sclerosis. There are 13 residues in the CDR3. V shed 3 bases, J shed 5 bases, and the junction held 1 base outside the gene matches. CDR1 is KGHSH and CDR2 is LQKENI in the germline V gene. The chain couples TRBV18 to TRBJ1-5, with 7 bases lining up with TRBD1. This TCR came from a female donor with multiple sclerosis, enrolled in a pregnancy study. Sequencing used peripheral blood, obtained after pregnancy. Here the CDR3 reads CASSPDRDQPQHF. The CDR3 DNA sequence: TGTGCCAGCTCACCCGACAGGGATCAGCCCCAGCATTTT.